This TCR beta chain was captured by sequencing in a study of OX40 agonist ivuxolimab in advanced cancers. On the study more broadly: Patients assigned to dose escalation were diagnosed with hepatocellular carcinoma, melanoma, renal cell or head and neck cancer. Patients were roughly 87% male with ages roughly 23 to 79, mean 60. Earlier anti-PD-1, anti-PD-L1 or anti-CTLA-4 therapy was permitted; around 40% had received some. Broader study findings: Expanded clones were, on average, more numerous among CD8+ T cells than CD4+.

This clone appeared a single time. The antigen is undetermined. Assay: immunoSEQ multiplex PCR; the TCRdb copy retains only in-frame clones and omits some. Of some 25,000 clones in the sample, about 75% were seen once. The clonotype originates from an adult with an advanced solid tumor such as melanoma, head and neck, liver or kidney cancer. Here the sequenced sample was CD4+ or CD8+ T cells sorted from blood, taken in a trial of the OX40 agonist ivuxolimab.

The CDR3 region is CASRGHGGKSYEQYF. DNA for the CDR3: TGTGCCAGCAGGGGACATGGGGGCAAGAGCTACGAGCAGTACTTC. The chain recombines TRBV2 with TRBJ2-7; tentatively, D is TRBD1 (6 bases). The CDR3 has 15 residues. V was shortened by 6 bases and J by 3 bases, with 18 bases between the two germline ends. Germline values: CDR1 SNHLY, CDR2 FYNNEI.